This T cell receptor (beta chain) was sequenced for a study of blood T cell repertoires in COVID-19. As for the study in general: Sample material is recorded as cDNA or gDNA derived from T cells, B-cell-depleted T cells, or PBMCs.

Germline V gives CDR1 MDHEN, CDR2 SYDVKM. Trimming shortened V by 3 bases and J by 2 bases, and 23 bases separated the two germline ends. This CDR3 region has 18 residues. In the authors' methods: How many nucleated cells were present was estimated from reference gene primer amplification. Sequencing was performed with immunoSEQ multiplex PCR; in TCRdb, only in-frame clones are kept and a portion is missing. The DNA was the basis for D and trimming; V, J and clone size are from that table. Altogether 220,000 or so clones are present, about 80% being singletons, with the ten largest covering 3% to 3.5%.

Sequenced input: peripheral blood. The receptor was isolated from a woman in her twenties or thirties who had recovered from COVID-19. The gene calls are TRBV28 and TRBJ2-7, with D possibly TRBD2 on 5 matching bases. CDR3 sequence reads: CASSFLGPWGAPTYEQYF. CDR3 coding DNA: TGTGCCAGCAGTTTTTTGGGTCCATGGGGAGCCCCAACCTACGAGCAGTACTTC.